The following is a T cell receptor beta chain sequence with its context. The data derive from a study of Ad26.COV2.S vaccination and SARS-CoV-2 variants. Study information: Intramuscular Ad26.COV2.S at 5x10^10 or 1x10^11 viral particles.

Treatment denoted: around 19 received Ad26.COV2.S at low or high dose, single or two shots; about 5 received placebo; per-sample allocation not given. Collection of samples fell on day 63 after the first vaccine or placebo injection. V was shortened by 7 bases and J by 0 bases, with 5 bases between the two germline ends. CDR3 length equals 13 residues. The germline CDR1 and CDR2 sequences are KGHDR and SFDVKD. Repertoires were generated with immunoSEQ multiplex PCR, while TCRdb's copy carries only in-frame clones and drops some. This table holds roughly 380,000 clones, roughly 84% found once. The chain joins TRBV24-1 to TRBJ2-2; no firm D call. The starting material was peripheral blood, obtained in a trial of Ad26.COV2.S vaccine versus placebo. The receptor was derived from a person aged 18 to 65 who received the Ad26.COV2.S COVID-19 vaccine or a placebo. CDR3 loop: CATRDANTGELFF. In DNA, the CDR3 is TGTGCCACCAGGGATGCGAACACCGGGGAGCTGTTTTTT.